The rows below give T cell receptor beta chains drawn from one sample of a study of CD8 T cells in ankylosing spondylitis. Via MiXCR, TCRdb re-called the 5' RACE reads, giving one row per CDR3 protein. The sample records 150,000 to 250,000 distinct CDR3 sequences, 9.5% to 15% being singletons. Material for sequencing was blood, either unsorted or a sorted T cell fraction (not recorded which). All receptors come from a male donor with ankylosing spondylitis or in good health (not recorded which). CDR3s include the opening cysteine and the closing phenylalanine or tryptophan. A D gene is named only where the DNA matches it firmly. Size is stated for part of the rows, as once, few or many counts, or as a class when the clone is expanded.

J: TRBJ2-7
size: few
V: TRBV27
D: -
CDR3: CASSLQGRTYEQYF
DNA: TGTGCCAGCAGTTTACAGGGACGGACCTACGAGCAGTACTTC

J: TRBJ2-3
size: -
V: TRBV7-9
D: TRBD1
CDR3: CASSLTQGEHTQYF
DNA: TGTGCCAGCAGCTTAACACAGGGGGAGCATACGCAGTATTTT

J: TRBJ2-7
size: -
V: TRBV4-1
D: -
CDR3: CASSQFSPGQGDLLEQYF
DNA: TGCGCCAGCAGCCAATTTAGCCCCGGGCAGGGAGATTTACTGGAGCAGTACTTC

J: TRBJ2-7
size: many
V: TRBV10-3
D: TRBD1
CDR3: CAISPGQASYEQYF
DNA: TGTGCCATCAGCCCGGGACAGGCGTCCTACGAGCAGTACTTC

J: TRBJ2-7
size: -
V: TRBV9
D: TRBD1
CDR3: CASAARQGAGEQYF
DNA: TGTGCCAGCGCGGCGAGACAGGGGGCGGGTGAGCAGTACTTC

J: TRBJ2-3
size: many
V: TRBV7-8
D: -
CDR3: CARESGRGTDTQYF
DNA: TGTGCCAGGGAAAGCGGCAGGGGAACAGATACGCAGTATTTT

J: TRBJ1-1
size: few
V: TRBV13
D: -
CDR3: CASSSSGAMNTEAFF
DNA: TGTGCCAGCAGCTCCTCGGGGGCAATGAACACTGAAGCTTTCTTT

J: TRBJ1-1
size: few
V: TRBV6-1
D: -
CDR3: CASSDLGESTEAFF
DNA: TGTGCCAGCAGTGATTTAGGGGAGAGCACTGAAGCTTTCTTT

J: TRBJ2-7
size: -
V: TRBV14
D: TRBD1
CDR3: CASSQAGTAYEQYF
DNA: TGTGCCAGCAGCCAAGCCGGGACAGCCTACGAGCAGTACTTC

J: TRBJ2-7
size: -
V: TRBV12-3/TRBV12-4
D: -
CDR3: CASSSSPSGSPVEQYF
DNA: TGTGCCAGCAGTTCTTCCCCGTCCGGGTCTCCGGTTGAGCAGTACTTC

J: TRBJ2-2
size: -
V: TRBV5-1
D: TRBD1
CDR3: CASSLRIRTGPNTGELFF
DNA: TGCGCCAGCAGCCTCAGAATCCGGACAGGACCGAACACCGGGGAGCTGTTTTTT

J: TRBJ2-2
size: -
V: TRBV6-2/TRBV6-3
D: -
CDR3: CASSYLGPDTGELFF
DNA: TGTGCCAGCAGTTACTTGGGTCCGGACACCGGGGAGCTGTTTTTT

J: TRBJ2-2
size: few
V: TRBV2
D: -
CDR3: CASSIGLAGELFF
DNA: TGTGCCAGCAGTATCGGACTGGCCGGGGAGCTGTTTTTT

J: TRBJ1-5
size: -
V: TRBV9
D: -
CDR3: CASSPWASNQPQHF
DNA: TGTGCCAGCAGCCCATGGGCATCCAATCAGCCCCAGCATTTT

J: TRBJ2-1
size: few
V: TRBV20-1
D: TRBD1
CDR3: CSAIGTGNGNEQFF
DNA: TGCAGTGCTATCGGGACAGGAAATGGAAATGAGCAGTTCTTC

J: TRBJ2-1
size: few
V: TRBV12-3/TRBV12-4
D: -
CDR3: CASSASGPYNEQFF
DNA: TGTGCCAGCAGTGCCAGCGGGCCTTACAATGAGCAGTTCTTC

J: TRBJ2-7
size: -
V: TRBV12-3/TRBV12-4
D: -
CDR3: CASSLQVASYEQYF
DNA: TGTGCCAGCAGTTTACAGGTCGCCTCCTACGAGCAGTACTTC

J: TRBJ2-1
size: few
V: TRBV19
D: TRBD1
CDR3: CASSITQGAFNEQFF
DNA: TGTGCCAGTAGTATTACACAGGGGGCCTTCAATGAGCAGTTCTTC

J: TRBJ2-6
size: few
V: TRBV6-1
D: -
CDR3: CASSGRSSGANVLTF
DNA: TGTGCCAGCAGTGGAAGAAGCTCTGGGGCCAACGTCCTGACTTTC

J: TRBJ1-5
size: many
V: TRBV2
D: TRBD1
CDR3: CAGRGPFSNQPQHF
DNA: TGTGCGGGCAGGGGGCCATTCAGCAATCAGCCCCAGCATTTT